This TCR beta chain derives from a study of OX40 agonist ivuxolimab in advanced cancers. This CDR3 comprises 15 residues. CDR1 MNHEY and CDR2 SVGAGI come from the germline V gene. Trimming took 0 bases from V and 2 from J, leaving 8 bases between them. Some clones are missing from TCRdb's copy, which holds only in-frame ones; the method was immunoSEQ multiplex PCR. The sample lists roughly 50,000 clones; roughly 90% were seen once. This TCR derives from an adult with an advanced solid tumor such as melanoma, head and neck, liver or kidney cancer. The sequences come from CD4+ or CD8+ T cells sorted from blood, collected in a trial of the OX40 agonist ivuxolimab. The J gene is TRBJ1-5, the V gene TRBV6-5; D gene unclear. The CDR3 nucleotides read TGTGCCAGCAGTTACTCTTTCTTGGGCAATCAGCCCCAGCATTTT. It encodes CASSYSFLGNQPQHF.